The clone carrying this T cell receptor (beta chain) was observed many times. As yet, its antigen is unknown. The sample is drawn from a study of CD8 T cells in ankylosing spondylitis. Findings and caveats of the study: It was reported that disease-linked clones were significantly enriched in matched ankylosing spondylitis synovial fluid. Disease-linked clones displayed a CD8+ phenotype and appeared relatively rarely in peripheral blood. Characteristic of ankylosing spondylitis blood, it appeared, was a TCR beta motif comprising roughly 8 highly homologous variants.

TCRdb analysed the 5' RACE reads with MiXCR anew, one entry per CDR3 protein. The table records 200,000 to 250,000 distinct CDR3 sequences, around 6.6% of them present only once. The CDR3 length is 14 residues. Trimming cost V 4 bases and J 7 bases; bases outside gene matches: 6. Germline V gene sequence: CDR1 SGHDT, CDR2 YYEEEE. This chain connects TRBV5-6 to TRBJ1-4; TRBD1 aligns across 8 bases. Sequencing used blood, either unsorted or a sorted T cell fraction (not recorded which). The receptor was derived from a male donor with ankylosing spondylitis. As DNA, the CDR3 is TGTGCCAGCAGCCCGACAGGGGTGGGTGAAAAACTGTTTTTT. It specifies CASSPTGVGEKLFF.